The table lists the clone carrying this T cell receptor (beta chain) with many counts. This entry belongs to a study of T-cell reconstitution after alpha-beta-depleted transplantation in children. Unique molecular identifiers were used in preparing the TCRbeta library. TCRdb re-analysed the PCR reads in MiXCR, keeping a single row per CDR3 protein. This table holds more than 250,000 distinct CDR3 sequences, approximately 9.8% found once. With 6 bases removed from V and 3 bases from J, the gap between germline ends came to 11 bases. The CDR3 consists of 13 residues. The sequencing here drew on PBMCs from the stem cell graft donor, taken from the stem cell graft. The receptor comes from a human donor who donated a stem cell graft to a child with SCID. The chain couples TRBV12-3 or TRBV12-4 to TRBJ2-5; no firm D call. In DNA form, the CDR3 reads TGTGCCAGCAGCCGTTGGAGCGAAGAGACCCAGTACTTC. It yields the protein CASSRWSEETQYF.